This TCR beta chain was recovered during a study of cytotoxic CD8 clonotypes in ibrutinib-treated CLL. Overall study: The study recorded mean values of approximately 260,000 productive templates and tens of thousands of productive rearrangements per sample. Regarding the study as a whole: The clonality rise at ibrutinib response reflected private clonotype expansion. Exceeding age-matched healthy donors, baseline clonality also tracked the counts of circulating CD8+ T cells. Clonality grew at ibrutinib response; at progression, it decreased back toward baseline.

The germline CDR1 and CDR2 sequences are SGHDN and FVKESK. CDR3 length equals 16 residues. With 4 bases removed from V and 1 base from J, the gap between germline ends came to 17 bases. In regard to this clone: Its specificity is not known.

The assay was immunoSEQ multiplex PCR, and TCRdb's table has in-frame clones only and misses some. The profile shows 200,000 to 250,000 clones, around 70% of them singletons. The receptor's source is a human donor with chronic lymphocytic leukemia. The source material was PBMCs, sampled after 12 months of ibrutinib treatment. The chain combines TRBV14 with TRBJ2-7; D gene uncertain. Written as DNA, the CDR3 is TGTGCCAGCAGCCCTATCCGAGGCAGATATTCCTACGAGCAGTACTTC. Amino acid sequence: CASSPIRGRYSYEQYF.